This T cell receptor (beta chain) was recovered during a study of cytomegalovirus exposure and HLA in healthy donors. CDR1 and CDR2 (germline): MDHEN, SYDVKM. V was trimmed by 2 bases and J by 4 bases, leaving 6 bases between them. The CDR3 is made up of 13 amino acids. Although they were nominally healthy when sampled, donors likely had unrecorded immune exposures. Primers for the PCR totalled 60 Vbeta and 13 Jbeta. Using immunoSEQ multiplex PCR, the repertoire was profiled, and TCRdb retains in-frame clones only, with some absent. The table lists about 180,000 clones, around 80% of them singletons, with roughly 3.7% in the top ten. Whole-study results and caveats: In a later analysis, TCR beta V- and J-gene trimming was associated with a missense DCLRE1C variant. Beyond CMV serostatus, there was no information to go on about immune exposure. A list of 150 to 200 TCR beta chains associated with cytomegalovirus was given.

A remark on this clone: Its antigen is as yet unknown.

The rearrangement uses TRBV28 and TRBJ2-1, with D tentatively TRBD1 (6 bases). Sequencing was performed on PBMCs. The TCR originated in an older woman in good health and CMV-seropositive. The CDR3 DNA reads as TGTGCCAGCAGTTTAACAGGGTACAATGAGCAGTTCTTC. Its translation: CASSLTGYNEQFF.